One and the same sample provided the 26 T cell receptor beta chains below, sequenced in a study of Tregs in tolerant kidney transplant recipients. TCRdb's table, derived via immunoSEQ multiplex PCR, lists solely in-frame clones and lacks some. The sample includes 240,000 or so clones, about 80% of them seen just once. Sequencing was carried out using CD4+ T cells from blood. These receptors came from a human donor in good health.

The chain uses TRBV7-2 and TRBJ2-3, with D tentatively TRBD1 or TRBD2 (6 bases each). The CDR3 runs to 16 residues. The V end was cut by 7 bases, the J end by 0 bases, with 17 bases between. Per germline, CDR1 SGHTA and CDR2 FQGNSA. CDR3 loop: CASTGAWGASTDTQYF. The CDR3 DNA follows: TGTGCCAGCACCGGGGCGTGGGGGGCTAGCACAGATACGCAGTATTTT.

The chain combines TRBV27 with TRBJ2-2; TRBD2 matches at 9 bases. Germline CDR1 and CDR2: MNHEY and SMNVEV (reference sequence). V was clipped by 3 bases and J by 3 bases; unmatched bases: 5. This CDR3 spans 16 amino acids. CDR3 bases: TGTGCCAGCAGTTTCGCCCAGCGGGAGGACACCGGGGAGCTGTTTTTT. Amino acids: CASSFAQREDTGELFF.

The genes are TRBV5-1 and TRBJ2-5; D gene uncertain. CDR1 is SGHRS, CDR2 YFSETQ, per germline. Deletions cut 4 bases from V and 1 base from J, with 11 bases between. The CDR3 runs 14 residues. The CDR3, as DNA: TGCGCCAGCAGCCGATCAAACCCCCAAGAGACCCAGTACTTC. Translation gives CASSRSNPQETQYF.

The chain links TRBV27 to TRBJ1-2; the match to TRBD1 covers 7 bases. V shed 7 bases and J 2 bases; nucleotides not matched to a gene: 7. The CDR3 sequence is 14 residues long. CDR1 is MNHEY and CDR2 is SMNVEV in the germline V gene (reference sequence). CDR3 amino acids: CASTPTGYNYGYTF. Written as DNA, the CDR3 is TGTGCCAGCACTCCGACAGGGTACAACTATGGCTACACCTTC.

The V and J genes are TRBV5-5 and TRBJ2-1; a weak D match, TRBD1 (5 bases). The CDR3 has 13 amino acids. V lost 0 bases, J lost 9 bases, and 10 bases lay in between. From germline, CDR1 is SGHKS and CDR2 YYEKEE (reference sequence). DNA for the CDR3: TGTGCCAGCAGCTTGGAAGGGGTCAGTGAGCAGTTCTTC. The encoded protein is CASSLEGVSEQFF. Full variable domain (rest looked up from reference TRBV5-5 and TRBJ2-1): DAGVTQSPTHLIKTRGQQVTLRCSPISGHKSVSWYQQVLGQGPQFIFQYYEKEERGRGNFPDRFSARQFPNYSSELNVNALLLGDSALYLCASSLEGVSEQFFGPGTRLTVL.

This chain uses TRBV11-2 with TRBJ1-1; D unresolved. V dropped 6 bases and J dropped 1 base, with 9 bases sitting between them. Germline V gene data show CDR1 as SGHAT and CDR2 as FQNNGV. The CDR3 covers 13 residues. The CDR3 region has the DNA TGTGCCAGCAGTCCAACTTGGAACACTGAAGCTTTCTTT. Its translation: CASSPTWNTEAFF.

V and J are TRBV6-1 and TRBJ1-1; D remains unclear. Germline V gene lookup returns CDR1 MNHNS and CDR2 SASEGT. The CDR3 has 11 amino acids. Between the trimmed V and J ends, which lost 2 bases and 7 bases, there was a span of 5 bases. In nucleotides, the CDR3 is TGTGCCAGCAGTGAATTCTATGAAGCTTTCTTT. Residues: CASSEFYEAFF.

Only one count was recorded for this clone. The chain's CDR3 is CATSASGTSGGTSSYNEQFF. DNA for the CDR3: TGTGCCACCAGCGCCTCTGGGACTAGCGGGGGTACCAGCTCCTACAATGAGCAGTTCTTC. The chain carries TRBV15 and TRBJ2-1, with 14 nucleotides matching TRBD2. The ends lost 5 bases at V and 0 bases at J; junction bases unmatched: 12. The CDR3 is 20 residues long. Germline assignment: CDR1 LNHNV and CDR2 YYDKDF (reference sequence).

On this clone itself: A read error may account for a junction end that differs from germline. V gene TRBV7-7 combines with J gene TRBJ1-2; D unresolved. Germline V lookup: CDR1 SSHAT, CDR2 FNYEAQ (reference sequence). CDR3 length: 16 amino acids. CDR3: CASSLKQRERNYGYTF. The CDR3 bases are TGTGCTAGCAGCTTAAAACAGCGCGAAAGAAACTATGGCTACACCTTC.

The chain recombines TRBV5-1 with TRBJ2-5; TRBD1 is a possible D gene (5 bases). CDR1 is SGHRS and CDR2 is YFSETQ in the germline V gene. CDR3 length: 15 amino acids. Between the trimmed V and J ends, which lost 0 bases and 5 bases, there was a span of 14 bases. The CDR3 sequence is CASSLGGRAQETQYF. The CDR3 DNA sequence: TGCGCCAGCAGCTTGGGTGGCAGGGCCCAGGAGACCCAGTACTTC.

This sequence joins TRBV7-9 and TRBJ2-3; 9 bases line up with TRBD1. The germline V gene encodes CDR1 SEHNR and CDR2 FQNEAQ (reference sequence). The CDR3 covers 15 residues. V dropped 7 bases and J dropped 6; count of bases not matched to a gene: 11. The CDR3 here is CASTRDRVMSDTQYF. The CDR3 DNA follows: TGTGCCAGCACCCGGGACAGGGTTATGTCGGATACGCAGTATTTT.

The V gene is TRBV4-2, the J gene TRBJ2-1; 10 bases are shared with TRBD2. Germline V CDR1 and CDR2: LGHNA, YNFKEQ. The CDR3 has 15 amino acids. V lost 3 bases and J lost 4; bases outside the gene matches: 3. The CDR3 bases are TGTGCCAGCAGCCAGGGACTAGCGCTTTACAATGAGCAGTTCTTC. This gives the protein CASSQGLALYNEQFF.

J is TRBJ2-1 and V is TRBV19; possible D gene TRBD2, 5 bases. This CDR3 comprises 16 residues. V lost 6 bases and J 5 bases, leaving 20 bases between the germline ends. Germline assignment: CDR1 LNHDA and CDR2 SQIVND (reference sequence). The CDR3 here is CASSDERRILNNEQFF. The CDR3 nucleotides are TGTGCCAGTAGCGATGAGCGGAGAATTCTTAACAATGAGCAGTTCTTC.

The genes are TRBV6-1 and TRBJ1-2; 9 positions agree with TRBD1. Germline V gene lookup returns CDR1 MNHNS and CDR2 SASEGT. The V segment lost 8 bases and the J segment 8 bases; nucleotides outside the gene matches: 9. The CDR3 length is 13 residues. The DNA for the CDR3 is TGTGCCAGCGAGGGACAGGGCGATGGCGGCTACACCTTC. It is translated as CASEGQGDGGYTF.

This chain links TRBV2 with TRBJ2-5; possibly TRBD1 for D (6 bases). The germline V gene has CDR1 SNHLY and CDR2 FYNNEI. V was clipped by 5 bases and J by 5 bases, with 15 bases between them. This CDR3 has 14 residues. The CDR3 reads CASSTYRAWETQYF. The CDR3 bases are TGTGCCAGCAGTACCTACAGGGCTTGGGAGACCCAGTACTTC.

The J gene is TRBJ2-2, the V gene TRBV6-4; 10 bases line up with TRBD2. Per germline, CDR1 MRHNA and CDR2 SNTAGT. The CDR3 extends over 15 amino acids. Germline trimming cut 6 bases from V and 1 base from J; bases unmatched to any gene: 2. CDR3 loop: CASSRTSGNTGELFF. As DNA, the CDR3 is TGTGCCAGCAGCCGGACTAGCGGGAACACCGGGGAGCTGTTTTTT.

The V and J genes are TRBV6-1 and TRBJ1-5; TRBD1 matches 8 bases. The V segment lost 4 bases and the J segment 6 bases; nucleotides outside the gene matches: 8. The CDR3 consists of 15 residues. CDR1 is MNHNS, CDR2 SASEGT, per germline. CDR3 nucleotide sequence: TGTGCCAGCAGTGCCGGACAGGGAAGGGGTCAGCCCCAGCATTTT. Translation: CASSAGQGRGQPQHF.

This chain links TRBV19 with TRBJ1-5; D is perhaps TRBD1 (6 bases). Germline CDR1 LNHDA, CDR2 SQIVND (reference sequence). CDR3 length equals 17 residues. Trimming left V 0 bases short and J 0 bases short, with 12 bases between. This CDR3 reads CASSIDLPQGSNQPQHF. The CDR3 DNA reads as TGTGCCAGTAGTATAGACCTCCCACAGGGTAGCAATCAGCCCCAGCATTTT.

The chain is built from TRBV6-5 and TRBJ1-5, with D possibly TRBD1 on 5 matching bases. The CDR3 covers 15 residues. Trimming took 0 bases from V and 4 from J, leaving 10 bases between them. In germline, CDR1 is MNHEY, CDR2 SVGAGI. The chain's CDR3 is CASSYSAGTNQPQHF. CDR3 coding DNA: TGTGCCAGCAGTTACTCAGCAGGGACGAATCAGCCCCAGCATTTT.

Here the CDR3 reads CASTHREYRANEQYF. In nucleotides, the CDR3 is TGTGCCAGCACTCATCGGGAGTATAGAGCAAACGAGCAGTACTTC. The chain couples TRBV6-5 to TRBJ2-7, with a tentative D call TRBD2 (6 bases). The CDR3 contains 15 residues. Looked up from germline, CDR1 is MNHEY and CDR2 is SVGAGI. Trimming removed 7 bases from V and 5 bases from J, with 21 bases in between.

The chain links TRBV19 to TRBJ2-7; tentative D call: TRBD1 (6 bases). The CDR3 is 13 amino acids. The V gene lost 6 bases and the J gene lost 2 bases, with 11 bases spanning the gap. CDR1 and CDR2 from the germline V gene are LNHDA and SQIVND (reference sequence). The CDR3 loop is CASSRDITYEQYF. The CDR3 region has the DNA TGTGCCAGTAGCCGGGACATTACCTACGAGCAGTACTTC.

The chain employs TRBV4-1 and TRBJ1-1, with D possibly TRBD1 on 5 matching bases. Per germline, CDR1 MGHRA and CDR2 YSYEKL. The CDR3 loop spans 17 amino acids. Trimming pared 1 base from V and 2 bases from J, leaving 17 bases between. CDR3 sequence (DNA): TGCGCCAGCAGCCAAGCCCTCGGGACGTCGGGAAACACTGAAGCTTTCTTT. This translates into CASSQALGTSGNTEAFF.

The chain couples TRBV7-2 to TRBJ2-3; 10 positions match TRBD1. The CDR3 runs 14 residues. With V trimmed by 5 bases and J by 4 bases, 3 bases remained unmatched. Germline lookup yields CDR1 SGHTA and CDR2 FQGNSA. The CDR3 loop is CASSRDRGADTQYF. CDR3 in DNA: TGTGCCAGCAGCCGGGACAGGGGCGCAGATACGCAGTATTTT.

This clone has more than one count but fewer than ten. The chain joins TRBV2 to TRBJ1-2; D not certain. The CDR3 has 15 amino acids. Germline loops: CDR1 SNHLY, CDR2 FYNNEI. V was pared by 4 bases and J by 0 bases, with 12 bases between. CDR3 sequence (DNA): TGTGCCAGCAGTGTCCTTTTGGTCTCTAACTATGGCTACACCTTC. This translates into CASSVLLVSNYGYTF.

The chain has TRBV15 and TRBJ2-2, with 7 bases aligning to TRBD2. This CDR3 contains 15 residues. The trim removed 5 bases at V and 1 base at J, leaving 4 bases unmatched. Germline CDR1 LNHNV, CDR2 YYDKDF (reference sequence). CDR3 coding DNA: TGTGCCACCAGCTGGGGCGGGGGGAACACCGGGGAGCTGTTTTTT. Translation: CATSWGGGNTGELFF.

The chain joins TRBV6-5 to TRBJ1-1; D is uncertain. Germline assignment: CDR1 MNHEY and CDR2 SVGAGI. The length of the CDR3 is 12 residues. With 5 bases removed from V and 11 bases from J, the gap between germline ends came to 15 bases. Written as DNA, the CDR3 is TGTGCCAGCAGTCACTACAGCGGGGTTGCTTTCTTT. Translating gives CASSHYSGVAFF.